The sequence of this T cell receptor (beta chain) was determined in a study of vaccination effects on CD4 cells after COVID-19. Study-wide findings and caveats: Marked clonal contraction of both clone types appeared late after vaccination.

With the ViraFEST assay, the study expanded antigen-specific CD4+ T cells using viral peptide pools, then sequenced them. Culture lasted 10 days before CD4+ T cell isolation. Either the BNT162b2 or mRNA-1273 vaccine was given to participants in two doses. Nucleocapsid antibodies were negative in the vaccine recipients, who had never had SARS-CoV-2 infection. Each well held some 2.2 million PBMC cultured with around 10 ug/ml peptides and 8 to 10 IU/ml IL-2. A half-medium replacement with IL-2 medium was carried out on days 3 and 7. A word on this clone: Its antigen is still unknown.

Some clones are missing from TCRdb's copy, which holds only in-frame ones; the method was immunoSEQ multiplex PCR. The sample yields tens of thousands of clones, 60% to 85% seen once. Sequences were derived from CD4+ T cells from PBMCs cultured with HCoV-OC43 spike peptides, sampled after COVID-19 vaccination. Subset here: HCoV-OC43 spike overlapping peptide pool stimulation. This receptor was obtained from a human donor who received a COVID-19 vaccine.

The CDR3 loop reads CAWSVSDNSPLHF. DNA of the CDR3: TGTGCCTGGAGTGTCTCAGATAATTCACCCCTCCACTTT. V usage is TRBV30 and J usage is TRBJ1-6; no clear D gene. The CDR3 totals 13 residues. Trimming removed 0 bases from V and 5 bases from J, with 5 bases in between. Germline CDR1 reads GTSNPN; CDR2 reads SVGIG (reference sequence).